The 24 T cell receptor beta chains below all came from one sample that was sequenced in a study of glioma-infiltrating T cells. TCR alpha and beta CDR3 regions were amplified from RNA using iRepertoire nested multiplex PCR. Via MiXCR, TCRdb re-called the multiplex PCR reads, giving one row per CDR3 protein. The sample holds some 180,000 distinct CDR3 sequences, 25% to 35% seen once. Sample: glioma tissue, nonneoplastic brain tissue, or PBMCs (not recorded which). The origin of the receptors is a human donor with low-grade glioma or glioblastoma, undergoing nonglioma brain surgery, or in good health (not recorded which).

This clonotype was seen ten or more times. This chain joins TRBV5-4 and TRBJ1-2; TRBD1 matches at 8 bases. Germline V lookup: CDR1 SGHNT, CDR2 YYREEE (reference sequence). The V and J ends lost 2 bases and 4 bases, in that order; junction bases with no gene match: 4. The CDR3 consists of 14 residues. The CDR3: CASSLGTGGYGYTF. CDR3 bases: TGTGCCAGCAGCTTAGGGACAGGCGGCTATGGCTACACCTTC.

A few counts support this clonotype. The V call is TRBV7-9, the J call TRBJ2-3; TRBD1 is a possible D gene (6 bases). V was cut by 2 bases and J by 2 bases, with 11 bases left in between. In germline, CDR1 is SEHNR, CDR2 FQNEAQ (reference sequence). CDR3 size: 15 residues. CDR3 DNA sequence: TGTGCCAGCAGCTTACAGGGGACCTCCACAGATACGCAGTATTTT. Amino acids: CASSLQGTSTDTQYF.

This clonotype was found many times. The CDR3 here is CSVAMASTDTQYF. CDR3 DNA sequence: TGCAGCGTTGCAATGGCTAGCACAGATACGCAGTATTTT. The rearrangement joins TRBV29-1 to TRBJ2-3; D gene uncertain. The CDR3 is 13 amino acids. V lost 4 bases and J 0 bases, leaving 8 bases between the germline ends. Germline V gene data show CDR1 as SQVTM and CDR2 as ANQGSEA.

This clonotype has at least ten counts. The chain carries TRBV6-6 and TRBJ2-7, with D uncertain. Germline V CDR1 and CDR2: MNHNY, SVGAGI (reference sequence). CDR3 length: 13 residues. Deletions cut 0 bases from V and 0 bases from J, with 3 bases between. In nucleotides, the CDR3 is TGTGCCAGCAGTTACTCGGGCTCCTACGAGCAGTACTTC. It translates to CASSYSGSYEQYF.

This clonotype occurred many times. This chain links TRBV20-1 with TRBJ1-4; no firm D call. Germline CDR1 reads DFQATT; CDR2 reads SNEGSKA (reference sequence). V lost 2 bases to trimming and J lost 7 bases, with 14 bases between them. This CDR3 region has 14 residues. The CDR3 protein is CSARNDGPFEKLFF. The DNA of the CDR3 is TGCAGTGCTAGAAATGACGGACCGTTTGAAAAACTGTTTTTT.

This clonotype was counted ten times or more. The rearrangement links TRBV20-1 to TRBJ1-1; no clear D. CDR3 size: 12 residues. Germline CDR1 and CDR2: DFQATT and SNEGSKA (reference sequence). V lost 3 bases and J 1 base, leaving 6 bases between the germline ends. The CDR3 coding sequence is TGCAGTGCTAGGGACGGGAACACTGAAGCTTTCTTT. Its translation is CSARDGNTEAFF.

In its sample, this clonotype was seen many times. The CDR3 reads CASSLSGIFEQFF. DNA of the CDR3: TGTGCCAGCAGTTTATCCGGGATTTTTGAGCAGTTCTTC. The rearrangement links TRBV28 to TRBJ2-1; D may be TRBD2 (5 bases). This CDR3 has 13 amino acids. The germline V gene has CDR1 MDHEN and CDR2 SYDVKM. Trimming took 1 base from V and 9 from J, leaving 10 bases between them.

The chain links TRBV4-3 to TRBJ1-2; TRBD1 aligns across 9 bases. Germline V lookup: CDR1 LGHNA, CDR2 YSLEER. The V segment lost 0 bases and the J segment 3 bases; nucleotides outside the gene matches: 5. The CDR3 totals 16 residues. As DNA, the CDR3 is TGCGCCAGCAGCCAAGATCGGACAGGGGCCCACTATGGCTACACCTTC. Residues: CASSQDRTGAHYGYTF.

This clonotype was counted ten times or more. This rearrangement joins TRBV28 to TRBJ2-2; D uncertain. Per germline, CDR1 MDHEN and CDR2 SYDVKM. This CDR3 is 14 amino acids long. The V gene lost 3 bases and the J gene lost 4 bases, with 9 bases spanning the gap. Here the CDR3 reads CASSFLTSTGELFF. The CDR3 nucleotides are TGTGCCAGCAGTTTTCTGACATCCACCGGGGAGCTGTTTTTT.

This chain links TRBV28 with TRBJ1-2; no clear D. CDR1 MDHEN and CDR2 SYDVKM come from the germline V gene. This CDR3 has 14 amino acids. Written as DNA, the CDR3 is TGTGACATCAGTGAGGCCATACTACTCTATGGCTACACCTTC. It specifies CDISEAILLYGYTF.

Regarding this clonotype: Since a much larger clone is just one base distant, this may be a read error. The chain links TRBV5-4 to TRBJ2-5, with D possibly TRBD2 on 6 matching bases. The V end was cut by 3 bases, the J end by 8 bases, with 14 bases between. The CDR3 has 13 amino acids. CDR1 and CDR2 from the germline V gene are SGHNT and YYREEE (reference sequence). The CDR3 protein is CASSSTRRDTQYF. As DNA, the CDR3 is TGTGCCAGCAGCTCGACTAGGCGGGATACCCAGTACTTC.

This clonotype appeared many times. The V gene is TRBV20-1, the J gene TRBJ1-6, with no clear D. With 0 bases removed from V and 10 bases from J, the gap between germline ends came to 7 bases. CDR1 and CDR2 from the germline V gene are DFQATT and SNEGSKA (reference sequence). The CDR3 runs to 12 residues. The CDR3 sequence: CSARELGSPLHF. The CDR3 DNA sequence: TGCAGTGCTAGAGAACTGGGCTCACCCCTCCACTTT.

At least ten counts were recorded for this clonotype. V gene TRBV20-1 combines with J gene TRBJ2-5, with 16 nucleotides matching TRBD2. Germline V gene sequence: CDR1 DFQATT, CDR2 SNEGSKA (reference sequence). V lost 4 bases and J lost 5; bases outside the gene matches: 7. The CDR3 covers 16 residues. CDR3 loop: CSATGTSGRAWETQYF. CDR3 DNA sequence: TGCAGTGCTACCGGGACTAGCGGGAGGGCCTGGGAGACCCAGTACTTC.

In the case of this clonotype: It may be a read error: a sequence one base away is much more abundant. CDR3 residues: CASILRDAQETQYF. The CDR3 nucleotides are TGTGCCAGCATACTCCGGGACGCACAAGAGACCCAGTACTTC. V usage is TRBV28 and J usage is TRBJ2-5; D tentatively fits TRBD1 or TRBD2 (5 bases each). Trimming removed 7 bases at V and 2 bases at J, with 14 bases between. Germline-derived CDR1 and CDR2 are MDHEN and SYDVKM. CDR3 length: 14 residues. Variable domain in full (rest from reference TRBV28 and TRBJ2-5): DVKVTQSSRYLVKRTGEKVFLECVQDMDHENMFWYRQDPGLGLRLIYFSYDVKMKEKGDIPEGYSVSREKKERFSLILESASTNQTSMYLCASILRDAQETQYFGPGTRLLVL.

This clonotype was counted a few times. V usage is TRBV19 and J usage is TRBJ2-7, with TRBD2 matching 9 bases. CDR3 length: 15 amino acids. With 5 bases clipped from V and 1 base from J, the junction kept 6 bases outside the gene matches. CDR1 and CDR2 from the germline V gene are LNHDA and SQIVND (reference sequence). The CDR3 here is CASSPQAGGSYEQYF. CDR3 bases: TGTGCCAGTAGTCCACAAGCGGGAGGATCCTACGAGCAGTACTTC.

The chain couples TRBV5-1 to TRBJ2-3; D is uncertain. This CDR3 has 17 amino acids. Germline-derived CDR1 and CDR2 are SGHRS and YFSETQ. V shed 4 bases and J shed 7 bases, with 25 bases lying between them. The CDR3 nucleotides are TGCGCCAGCAGCGCTGGCGCGCCCCTGCGATTGGCAAATACGCAGTATTTT. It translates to CASSAGAPLRLANTQYF.

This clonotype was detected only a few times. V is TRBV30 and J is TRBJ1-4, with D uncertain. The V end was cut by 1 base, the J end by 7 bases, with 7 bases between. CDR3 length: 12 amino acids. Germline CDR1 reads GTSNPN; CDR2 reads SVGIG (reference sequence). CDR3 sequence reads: CAWSGGSEKLFF. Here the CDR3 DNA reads TGTGCCTGGAGTGGCGGAAGTGAAAAACTGTTTTTT.

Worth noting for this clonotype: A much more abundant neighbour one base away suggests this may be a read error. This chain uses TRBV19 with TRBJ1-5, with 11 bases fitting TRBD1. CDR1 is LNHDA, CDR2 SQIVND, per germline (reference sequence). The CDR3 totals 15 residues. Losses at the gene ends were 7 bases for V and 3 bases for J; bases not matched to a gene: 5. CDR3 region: CASKGQGAVNQPQHF. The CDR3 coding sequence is TGTGCCAGTAAAGGACAGGGGGCGGTCAATCAGCCCCAGCATTTT.

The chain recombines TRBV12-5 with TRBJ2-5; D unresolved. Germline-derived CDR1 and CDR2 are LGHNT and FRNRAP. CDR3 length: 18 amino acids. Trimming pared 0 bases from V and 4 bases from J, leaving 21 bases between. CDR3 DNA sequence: TGTGCTAGTGGTTTGGTACTTTATCTCGGTAGGCGAACAGAGACCCAGTACTTC. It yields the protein CASGLVLYLGRRTETQYF.

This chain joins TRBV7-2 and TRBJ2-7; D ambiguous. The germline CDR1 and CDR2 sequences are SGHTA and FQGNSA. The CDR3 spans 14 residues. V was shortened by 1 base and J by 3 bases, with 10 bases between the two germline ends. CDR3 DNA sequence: TGTGCCAGCAGCTTAGGCGGCAGCTACTACGAGCAGTACTTC. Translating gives CASSLGGSYYEQYF.

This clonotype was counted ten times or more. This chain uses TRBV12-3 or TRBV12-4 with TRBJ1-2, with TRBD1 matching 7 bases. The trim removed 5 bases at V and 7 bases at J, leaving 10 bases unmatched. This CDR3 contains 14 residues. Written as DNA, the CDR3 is TGTGCCAGCAGTAAAGGGGGCGCTGAGAGTGGCTACACCTTC. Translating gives CASSKGGAESGYTF.

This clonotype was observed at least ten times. The CDR3 is CATSRSRVERGTDTQYF. In DNA, the CDR3 is TGTGCCACCAGCAGGTCCCGGGTTGAGCGGGGCACAGATACGCAGTATTTT. The genes are TRBV15 and TRBJ2-3, with TRBD2 as a possible D gene (6 bases). The CDR3 totals 17 residues. Trimming stripped 3 bases from V and 1 base from J, with 17 bases between. Germline CDR1 is LNHNV and CDR2 is YYDKDF (reference sequence).

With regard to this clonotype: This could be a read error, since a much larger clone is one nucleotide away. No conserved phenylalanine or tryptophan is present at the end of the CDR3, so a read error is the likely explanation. CDR3 bases: TGCAGTGCTACAGGGACGACGGACGCTGAAGCTTTCTCT. Protein sequence: CSATGTTDAEAFS. This sequence joins TRBV20-1 and TRBJ1-1, with D perhaps TRBD1 (5 bases). CDR1 and CDR2 (germline): DFQATT, SNEGSKA (reference sequence). Trimming shortened V by 4 bases and J by 6 bases, and 15 bases separated the two germline ends. This CDR3 comprises 13 residues.

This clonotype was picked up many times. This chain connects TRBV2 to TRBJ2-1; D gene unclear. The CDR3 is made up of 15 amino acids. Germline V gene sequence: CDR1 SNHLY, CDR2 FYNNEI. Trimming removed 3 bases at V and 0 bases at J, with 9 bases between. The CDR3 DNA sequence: TGTGCCAGCAGTGAGTACCAGAGCTCCTACAATGAGCAGTTCTTC. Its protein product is CASSEYQSSYNEQFF.